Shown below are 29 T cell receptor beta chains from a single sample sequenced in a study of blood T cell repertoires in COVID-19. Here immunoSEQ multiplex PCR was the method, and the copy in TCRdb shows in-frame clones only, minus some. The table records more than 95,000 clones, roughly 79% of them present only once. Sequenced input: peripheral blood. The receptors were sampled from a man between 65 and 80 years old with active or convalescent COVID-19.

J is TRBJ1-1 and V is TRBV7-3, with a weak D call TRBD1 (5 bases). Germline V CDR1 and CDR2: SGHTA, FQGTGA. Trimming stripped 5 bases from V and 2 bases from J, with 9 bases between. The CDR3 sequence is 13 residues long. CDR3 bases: TGTGCCAGCAGCCGCGGGACCAACACTGAAGCTTTCTTT. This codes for CASSRGTNTEAFF. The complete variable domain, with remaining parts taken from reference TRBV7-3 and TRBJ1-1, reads GAGVSQTPSNKVTEKGKYVELRCDPISGHTALYWYRQSLGQGPEFLIYFQGTGAADDSGLPNDRFFAVRPEGSVSTLKIQRTERGDSAVYLCASSRGTNTEAFFGQGTRLTVV.

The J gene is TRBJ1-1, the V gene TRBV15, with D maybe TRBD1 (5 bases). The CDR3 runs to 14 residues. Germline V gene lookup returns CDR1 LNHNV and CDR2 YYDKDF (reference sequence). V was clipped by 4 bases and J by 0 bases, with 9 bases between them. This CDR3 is CATSNGGMNTEAFF. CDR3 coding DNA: TGTGCCACCAGCAACGGGGGTATGAACACTGAAGCTTTCTTT.

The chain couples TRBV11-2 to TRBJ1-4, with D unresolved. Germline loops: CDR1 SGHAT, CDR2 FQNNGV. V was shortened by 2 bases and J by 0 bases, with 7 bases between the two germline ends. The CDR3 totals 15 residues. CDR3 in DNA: TGTGCCAGCAGCTTATCCGGTGCAACTAATGAAAAACTGTTTTTT. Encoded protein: CASSLSGATNEKLFF.

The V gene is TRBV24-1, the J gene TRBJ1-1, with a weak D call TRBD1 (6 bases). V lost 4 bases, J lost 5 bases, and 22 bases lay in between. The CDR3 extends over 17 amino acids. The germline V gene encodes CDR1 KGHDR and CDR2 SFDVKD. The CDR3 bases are TGTGCCACCAGTGAACCTGACAGGATGTTCGATTATACTGAAGCTTTCTTT. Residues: CATSEPDRMFDYTEAFF.

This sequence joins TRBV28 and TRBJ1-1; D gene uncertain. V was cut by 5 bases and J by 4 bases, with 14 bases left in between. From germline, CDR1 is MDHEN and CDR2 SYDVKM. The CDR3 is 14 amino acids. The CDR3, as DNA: TGTGCCAGCAGTACCTCACCTAGGAGCACTGAAGCTTTCTTT. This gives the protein CASSTSPRSTEAFF. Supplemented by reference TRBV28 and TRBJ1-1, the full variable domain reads DVKVTQSSRYLVKRTGEKVFLECVQDMDHENMFWYRQDPGLGLRLIYFSYDVKMKEKGDIPEGYSVSREKKERFSLILESASTNQTSMYLCASSTSPRSTEAFFGQGTRLTVV.

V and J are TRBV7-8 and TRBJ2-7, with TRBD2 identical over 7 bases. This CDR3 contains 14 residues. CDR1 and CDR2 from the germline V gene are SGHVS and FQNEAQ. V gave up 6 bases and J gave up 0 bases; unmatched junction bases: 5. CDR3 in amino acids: CASRPTSASYEQYF. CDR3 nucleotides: TGTGCCAGCAGACCCACTAGCGCCTCCTACGAGCAGTACTTC.

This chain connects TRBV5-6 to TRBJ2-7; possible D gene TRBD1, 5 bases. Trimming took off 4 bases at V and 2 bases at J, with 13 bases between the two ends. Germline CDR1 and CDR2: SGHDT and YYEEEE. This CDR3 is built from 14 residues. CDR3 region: CASSTGHKTYEQYF. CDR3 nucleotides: TGTGCCAGCAGCACCGGACATAAAACCTACGAGCAGTACTTC.

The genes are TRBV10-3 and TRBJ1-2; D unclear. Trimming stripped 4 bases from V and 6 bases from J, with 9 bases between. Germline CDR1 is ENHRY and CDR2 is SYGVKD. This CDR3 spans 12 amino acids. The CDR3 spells CAISGIEDGYTF. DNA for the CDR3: TGTGCCATCAGTGGCATAGAGGATGGCTACACCTTC.

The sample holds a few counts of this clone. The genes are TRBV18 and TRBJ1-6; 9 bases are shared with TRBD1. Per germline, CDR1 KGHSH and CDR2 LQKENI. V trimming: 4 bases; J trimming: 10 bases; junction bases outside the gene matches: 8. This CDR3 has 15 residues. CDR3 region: CASSLQDRGRSPLHF. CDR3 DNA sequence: TGTGCCAGCTCACTCCAGGACAGGGGTAGATCACCCCTCCACTTT.

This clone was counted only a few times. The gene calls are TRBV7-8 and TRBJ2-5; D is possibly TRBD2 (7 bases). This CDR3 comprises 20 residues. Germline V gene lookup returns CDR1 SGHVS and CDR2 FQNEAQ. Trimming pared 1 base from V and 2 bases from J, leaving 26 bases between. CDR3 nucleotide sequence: TGTGCCAGCAGCTTAGTCCTTAGGGGTGCGGGGGCGGCCATACAAGAGACCCAGTACTTC. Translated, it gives CASSLVLRGAGAAIQETQYF.

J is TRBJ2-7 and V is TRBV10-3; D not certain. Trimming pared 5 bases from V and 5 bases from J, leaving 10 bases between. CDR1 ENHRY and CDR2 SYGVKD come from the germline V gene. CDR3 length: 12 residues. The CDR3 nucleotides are TGTGCCATCAGTTCTTCGAGCCACGAGCAGTACTTC. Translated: CAISSSSHEQYF.

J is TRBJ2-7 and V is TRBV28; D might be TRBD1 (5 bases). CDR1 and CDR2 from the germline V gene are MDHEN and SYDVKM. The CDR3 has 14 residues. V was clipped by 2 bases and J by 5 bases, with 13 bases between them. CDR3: CASSLLQGSNEQYF. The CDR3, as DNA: TGTGCCAGCAGTTTACTTCAGGGTAGCAACGAGCAGTACTTC.

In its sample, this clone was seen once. The CDR3 coding sequence is TGTGCCAGCAGCTTAAGACCCCGGGACAGTAATAACTATGGCTACACCTTC. Protein: CASSLRPRDSNNYGYTF. The J gene is TRBJ1-2, the V gene TRBV7-9, with 7 nucleotides matching TRBD1. J was trimmed by 1 base and V by 2 bases; bases with no gene match: 10. The germline V gene has CDR1 SEHNR and CDR2 FQNEAQ (reference sequence). The CDR3 contains 17 residues.

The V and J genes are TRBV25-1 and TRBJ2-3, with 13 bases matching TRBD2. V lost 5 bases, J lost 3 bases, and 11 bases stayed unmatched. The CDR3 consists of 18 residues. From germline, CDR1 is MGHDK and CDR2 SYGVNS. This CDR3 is CASSSLGLAGDFTDTQYF. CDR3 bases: TGTGCCAGCAGTAGCTTAGGACTAGCGGGGGACTTTACAGATACGCAGTATTTT.

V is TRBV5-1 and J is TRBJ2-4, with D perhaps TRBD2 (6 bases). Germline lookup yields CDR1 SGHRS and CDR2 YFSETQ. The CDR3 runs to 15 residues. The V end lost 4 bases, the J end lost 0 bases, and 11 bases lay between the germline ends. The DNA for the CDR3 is TGCGCCAGCAGCATAGAGGGACTAGCCAAAAACATTCAGTACTTC. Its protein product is CASSIEGLAKNIQYF.

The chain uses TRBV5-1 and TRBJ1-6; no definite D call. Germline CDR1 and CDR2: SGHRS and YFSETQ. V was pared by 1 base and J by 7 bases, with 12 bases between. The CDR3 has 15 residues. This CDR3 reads CASSLNSNGNSPLHF. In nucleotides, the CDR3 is TGCGCCAGCAGCTTGAACTCTAACGGGAATTCACCCCTCCACTTT.

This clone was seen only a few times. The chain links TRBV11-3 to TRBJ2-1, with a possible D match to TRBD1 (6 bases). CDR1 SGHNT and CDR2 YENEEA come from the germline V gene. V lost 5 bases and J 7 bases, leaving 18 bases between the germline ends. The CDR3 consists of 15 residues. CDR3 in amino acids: CASSKTGPSRNEQFF. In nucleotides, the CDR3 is TGTGCCAGCAGCAAGACAGGCCCAAGTCGGAATGAGCAGTTCTTC.

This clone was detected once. The CDR3 DNA sequence: TGTGCCAGCAGTTTTCGGGGATCCTACGAGCAGTACTTC. Its protein is CASSFRGSYEQYF. The chain is built from TRBV12-3 or TRBV12-4 and TRBJ2-7, with a tentative D call TRBD2 (5 bases). V lost 3 bases and J 1 base, leaving 7 bases between the germline ends. This CDR3 region has 13 residues.

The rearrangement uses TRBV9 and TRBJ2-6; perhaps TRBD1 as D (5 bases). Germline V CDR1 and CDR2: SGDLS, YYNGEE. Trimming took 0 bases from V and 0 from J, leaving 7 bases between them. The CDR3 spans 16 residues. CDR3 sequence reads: CASSVGQSSGANVLTF. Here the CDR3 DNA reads TGTGCCAGCAGCGTAGGACAGAGCTCTGGGGCCAACGTCCTGACTTTC.

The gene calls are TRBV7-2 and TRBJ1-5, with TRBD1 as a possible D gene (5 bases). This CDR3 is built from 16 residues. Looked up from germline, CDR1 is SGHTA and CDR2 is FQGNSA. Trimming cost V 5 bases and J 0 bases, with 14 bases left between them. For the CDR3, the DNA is TGTGCCAGCAGCCAACTCGGGGGATTTAGCAATCAGCCCCAGCATTTT. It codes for CASSQLGGFSNQPQHF.

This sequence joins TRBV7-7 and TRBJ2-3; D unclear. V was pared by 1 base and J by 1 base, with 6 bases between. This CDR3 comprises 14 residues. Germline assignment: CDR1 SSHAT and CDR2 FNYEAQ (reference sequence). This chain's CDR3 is CASSLGSGTDTQYF. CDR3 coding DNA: TGTGCCAGCAGCTTAGGCTCGGGCACAGATACGCAGTATTTT.

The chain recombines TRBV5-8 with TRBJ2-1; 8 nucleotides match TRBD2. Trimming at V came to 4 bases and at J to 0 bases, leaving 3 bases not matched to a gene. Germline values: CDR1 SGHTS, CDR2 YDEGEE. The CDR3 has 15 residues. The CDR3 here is CASSRGGTSYNEQFF. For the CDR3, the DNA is TGTGCCAGCAGCCGGGGGGGGACCTCCTACAATGAGCAGTTCTTC.

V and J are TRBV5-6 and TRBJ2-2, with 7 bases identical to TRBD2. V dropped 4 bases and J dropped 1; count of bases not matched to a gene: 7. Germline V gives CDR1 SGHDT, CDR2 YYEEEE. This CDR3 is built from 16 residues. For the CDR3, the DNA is TGTGCCAGCAGCCTTCTGGGAGGGGAGAACACCGGGGAGCTGTTTTTT. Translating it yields CASSLLGGENTGELFF.

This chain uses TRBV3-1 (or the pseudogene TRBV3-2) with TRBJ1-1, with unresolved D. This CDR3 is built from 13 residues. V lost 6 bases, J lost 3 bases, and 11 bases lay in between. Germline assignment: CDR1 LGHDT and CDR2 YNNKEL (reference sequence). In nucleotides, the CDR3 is TGTGCCAGCAGTTGGGAGGAGTACACTGAAGCTTTCTTT. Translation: CASSWEEYTEAFF.

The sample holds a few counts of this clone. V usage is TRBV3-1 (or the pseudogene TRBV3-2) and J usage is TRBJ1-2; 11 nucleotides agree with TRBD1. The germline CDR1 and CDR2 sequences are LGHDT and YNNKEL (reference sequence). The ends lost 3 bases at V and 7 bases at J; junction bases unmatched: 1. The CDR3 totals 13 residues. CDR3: CASSHGTGGGYTF. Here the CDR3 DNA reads TGTGCCAGCAGCCACGGGACAGGGGGTGGCTACACCTTC.

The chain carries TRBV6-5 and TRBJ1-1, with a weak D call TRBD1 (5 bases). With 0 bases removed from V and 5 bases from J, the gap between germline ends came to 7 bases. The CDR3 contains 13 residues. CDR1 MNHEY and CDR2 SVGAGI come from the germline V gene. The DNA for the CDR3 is TGTGCCAGCAGTTACTCGGGGGGGACTGAAGCTTTCTTT. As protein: CASSYSGGTEAFF.

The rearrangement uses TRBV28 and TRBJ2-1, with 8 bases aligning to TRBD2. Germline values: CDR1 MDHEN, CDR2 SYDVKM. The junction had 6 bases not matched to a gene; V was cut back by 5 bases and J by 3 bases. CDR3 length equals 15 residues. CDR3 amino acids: CASSINSGSYNEQFF. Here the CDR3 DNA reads TGTGCCAGCAGTATAAACAGCGGGAGCTACAATGAGCAGTTCTTC.

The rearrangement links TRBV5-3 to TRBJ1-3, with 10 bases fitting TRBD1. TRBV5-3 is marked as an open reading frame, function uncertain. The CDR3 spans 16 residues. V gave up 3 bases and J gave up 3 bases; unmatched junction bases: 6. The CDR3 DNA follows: TGTGCCAGAAGCTCCACCGGACAGGGGGGTGGAAACACCATATATTTT. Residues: CARSSTGQGGGNTIYF.

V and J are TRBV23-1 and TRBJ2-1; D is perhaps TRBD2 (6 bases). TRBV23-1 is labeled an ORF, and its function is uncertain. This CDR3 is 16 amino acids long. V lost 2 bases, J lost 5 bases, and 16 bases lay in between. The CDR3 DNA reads TGCGCCAGCAGTCAAGTGGGCAGGGAGGAAAACAATGAGCAGTTCTTC. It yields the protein CASSQVGREENNEQFF.